Below, 30 T cell receptor beta chains from the same sample are listed, as sequenced in a study of shared clonotypes between healthy human individuals. The assay was immunoSEQ multiplex PCR, and TCRdb's table has in-frame clones only and misses some. Found here are more than 850,000 clones, around 78% of them singletons; the top ten hold roughly 0.56%. Sequenced: memory CD4+ T cells from PBMCs. The subset denotes: CD45RA-negative fraction. These receptors were obtained from a man younger than 30 in good health. Some clones in this sample may be carry-over from other donors' samples.

With respect to this clone: Other DNA variants within this sample encode the same CDR3. The chain employs TRBV2 and TRBJ2-7; D possibly uses TRBD1 or TRBD2 (5 bases each). Germline values: CDR1 SNHLY, CDR2 FYNNEI. With 6 bases removed from V and 2 bases from J, the gap between germline ends came to 8 bases. The CDR3 has 12 residues. CDR3 bases: TGTGCCAGCAGGGGGGACCCCTACGAGCAGTACTTC. This translates into CASRGDPYEQYF.

In nucleotides, the CDR3 is TGCGCCAGCAGCTGGGGGAACTCTAATGAAAAACTGTTTTTT. This translates into CASSWGNSNEKLFF. This chain links TRBV5-1 with TRBJ1-4, with D possibly TRBD1 on 5 matching bases. The V end lost 3 bases, the J end lost 3 bases, and 9 bases lay between the germline ends. CDR3 size: 14 residues. Germline V gene lookup returns CDR1 SGHRS and CDR2 YFSETQ.

This clone appeared a few times. V and J are TRBV7-2 and TRBJ1-2; no clear D gene. The germline V gene has CDR1 SGHTA and CDR2 FQGNSA. The V end was cut by 5 bases, the J end by 8 bases, with 21 bases between. The length of the CDR3 is 15 residues. CDR3 protein: CASSLVGKVLGGYTF. The CDR3 DNA reads TGTGCCAGCAGCCTGGTGGGCAAGGTTTTAGGGGGCTACACCTTC.

This sequence joins TRBV9 and TRBJ2-5; TRBD2 matches 8 bases. Germline CDR1 is SGDLS and CDR2 is YYNGEE. V lost 1 base, J lost 5 bases, and 7 bases stayed unmatched. The CDR3 consists of 15 residues. The CDR3 sequence is CASSVTTSGEETQYF. Here the CDR3 DNA reads TGTGCCAGCAGCGTAACAACTAGCGGAGAGGAGACCCAGTACTTC. The whole variable domain, filled in from reference TRBV9 and TRBJ2-5, reads DSGVTQTPKHLITATGQRVTLRCSPRSGDLSVYWYQQSLDQGLQFLIQYYNGEERAKGNILERFSAQQFPDLHSELNLSSLELGDSALYFCASSVTTSGEETQYFGPGTRLLVL.

The rearrangement links TRBV30 to TRBJ2-7; D unclear. The V gene lost 1 base and the J gene lost 0 bases, with 4 bases spanning the gap. The germline V gene encodes CDR1 GTSNPN and CDR2 SVGIG (reference sequence). The CDR3 has 12 residues. CDR3 protein: CAWSGPSYEQYF. The CDR3 region has the DNA TGTGCCTGGAGTGGACCCTCCTACGAGCAGTACTTC.

The CDR3 region has the DNA TGTGCCATCAGCCGGACTGCAGGGGGGGACACTGAAGCTTTCTTT. Protein: CAISRTAGGDTEAFF. The chain links TRBV10-3 to TRBJ1-1, with TRBD1 matching 7 bases. J was trimmed by 3 bases and V by 6 bases; bases with no gene match: 10. Looked up from germline, CDR1 is ENHRY and CDR2 is SYGVKD. This CDR3 region has 15 residues.

This clone came up once. This CDR3 is CASSVASTGQHSGNTIYF. CDR3 DNA: TGTGCCAGCAGCGTAGCTAGTACAGGGCAACACTCTGGAAACACCATATATTTT. The V and J genes are TRBV9 and TRBJ1-3; a possible D gene is TRBD1 (6 bases). Trimming pared 0 bases from V and 0 bases from J, leaving 16 bases between. The germline V gene has CDR1 SGDLS and CDR2 YYNGEE. The CDR3 extends over 18 amino acids.

This chain connects TRBV5-1 to TRBJ2-7; TRBD2 matches at 8 bases. Germline values: CDR1 SGHRS, CDR2 YFSETQ. Germline trimming cut 2 bases from V and 1 base from J; bases unmatched to any gene: 11. The CDR3 length is 17 residues. CDR3 residues: CASSFEKGGRQSYEQYF. The CDR3, as DNA: TGCGCCAGCAGCTTCGAAAAGGGCGGGAGGCAATCCTACGAGCAGTACTTC.

The genes are TRBV19 and TRBJ2-3; 7 bases align to TRBD2. The germline V gene has CDR1 LNHDA and CDR2 SQIVND (reference sequence). V shed 3 bases and J 2 bases; nucleotides not matched to a gene: 5. The CDR3 is 15 amino acids. The CDR3 here is CASSIGLADTDTQYF. CDR3 sequence (DNA): TGTGCCAGTAGTATCGGGCTAGCGGACACAGATACGCAGTATTTT.

The J gene is TRBJ2-5, the V gene TRBV28, with 8 bases lining up with TRBD2. The V segment lost 11 bases and the J segment 7 bases; nucleotides outside the gene matches: 18. The germline CDR1 and CDR2 sequences are MDHEN and SYDVKM. There are 15 residues in the CDR3. The CDR3 DNA reads as TGTGCCTCCAAGCGGGAGTTGATTTCGGGGGTGACCCAGTACTTC. Translating it yields CASKRELISGVTQYF.

V is TRBV9 and J is TRBJ2-1, with D unclear. The CDR3 runs to 14 residues. V was clipped by 0 bases and J by 5 bases, with 9 bases between them. CDR1 is SGDLS and CDR2 is YYNGEE in the germline V gene. The CDR3 nucleotides read TGTGCCAGCAGCGTAGGTCCCTGGGACAATGAGCAGTTCTTC. Translating gives CASSVGPWDNEQFF.

The J gene is TRBJ2-3, the V gene TRBV7-2, with a weak D call TRBD2 (6 bases). Germline CDR1 SGHTA, CDR2 FQGNSA. The germline V and J ends were trimmed by 2 bases and 1 base, with 16 bases remaining between them. This CDR3 has 17 residues. CDR3 protein: CASSLTLSGVGTDTQYF. CDR3 sequence (DNA): TGTGCCAGCAGCTTAACTCTTAGCGGAGTGGGCACAGATACGCAGTATTTT.

The chain has TRBV19 and TRBJ1-2; 8 nucleotides align to TRBD1. J lost 4 bases, V lost 5 bases, and 9 bases had no gene match. This CDR3 has 15 amino acids. In germline, CDR1 is LNHDA, CDR2 SQIVND (reference sequence). CDR3 amino acids: CASSALDRAFYGYTF. The CDR3 DNA sequence: TGTGCCAGTAGTGCCTTGGACAGGGCCTTCTATGGCTACACCTTC.

This clone was observed many times. The chain links TRBV14 to TRBJ2-1; D may match TRBD1 or TRBD2 (5 bases each). Germline-derived CDR1 and CDR2 are SGHDN and FVKESK. The germline V and J ends were trimmed by 2 bases and 6 bases, with 20 bases remaining between them. The CDR3 spans 17 residues. CDR3 in DNA: TGTGCCAGCAGCCAATTTTCCGGGACGGCGAGGGGCAATGAGCAGTTCTTC. The encoded protein is CASSQFSGTARGNEQFF.

The V and J genes are TRBV7-4 and TRBJ1-5; D remains unclear. The germline V gene encodes CDR1 SGHVT and CDR2 SQSDAQ. The CDR3 consists of 14 residues. V was trimmed by 5 bases and J by 6 bases, leaving 14 bases between them. In nucleotides, the CDR3 is TGTGCCAGCAGCCGCCTGCCCTGGGGTCAGCCCCAGCATTTT. Protein product: CASSRLPWGQPQHF.

The rearrangement links TRBV5-1 to TRBJ1-3; D call uncertain. In germline, CDR1 is SGHRS, CDR2 YFSETQ. V lost 0 bases and J 0 bases, leaving 7 bases between the germline ends. The CDR3 is 15 residues long. This chain's CDR3 is CASSLGRISGNTIYF. CDR3 nucleotide sequence: TGCGCCAGCAGCTTGGGACGGATCTCTGGAAACACCATATATTTT.

This sequence joins TRBV27 and TRBJ2-7, with D tentatively TRBD1 (5 bases). There are 13 residues in the CDR3. Trimming removed 5 bases from V and 3 bases from J, with 11 bases in between. Germline CDR1 MNHEY, CDR2 SMNVEV (reference sequence). CDR3 amino acids: CASSPLDSYEQYF. The CDR3 DNA reads TGTGCCAGCAGTCCGCTTGACAGCTACGAGCAGTACTTC.

The chain recombines TRBV9 with TRBJ2-1, with TRBD2 identical over 11 bases. Germline V gene data show CDR1 as SGDLS and CDR2 as YYNGEE. CDR3 length: 14 amino acids. V trimming: 6 bases; J trimming: 5 bases; junction bases outside the gene matches: 4. CDR3 in amino acids: CASKGTSGHNEQFF. CDR3 nucleotides: TGTGCCAGCAAGGGGACTAGCGGTCACAATGAGCAGTTCTTC.

The sample holds one count of this clone. This sample also contains other DNA sequences that code for the same CDR3. The gene calls are TRBV7-2 and TRBJ2-7; D call uncertain. Germline V CDR1 and CDR2: SGHTA, FQGNSA. V lost 0 bases and J lost 5, with 2 bases in between. This CDR3 spans 11 amino acids. Here the CDR3 DNA reads TGTGCCAGCAGCTTAGCGCACGAGCAGTACTTC. This encodes CASSLAHEQYF.

The chain carries TRBV7-8 and TRBJ1-1; unclear D gene. Germline-derived CDR1 and CDR2 are SGHVS and FQNEAQ. This CDR3 is 13 amino acids long. V was pared by 1 base and J by 3 bases, with 6 bases between. This CDR3 is CASSLVRDTEAFF. Here the CDR3 DNA reads TGTGCCAGCAGCTTAGTACGGGACACTGAAGCTTTCTTT.

The chain has TRBV5-4 and TRBJ1-2; perhaps TRBD1 as D (5 bases). Trimming stripped 4 bases from V and 4 bases from J, with 20 bases between. This CDR3 comprises 16 residues. The germline gives CDR1 SGHNT, CDR2 YYREEE (reference sequence). As DNA, the CDR3 is TGTGCCAGCAGCCCTGAACCGGGGCCTTACTCCTATGGCTACACCTTC. This gives the protein CASSPEPGPYSYGYTF.

Turning to this clone: The identical CDR3 is also encoded by other nucleotide sequences in the sample. The chain joins TRBV7-9 to TRBJ1-1; unclear D gene. The CDR3 is made up of 12 amino acids. Germline V gene lookup returns CDR1 SEHNR and CDR2 FQNEAQ (reference sequence). V lost 5 bases and J lost 4, with 8 bases in between. The CDR3 sequence is CASSLTGTEAFF. The DNA for the CDR3 is TGTGCCAGCAGCCTGACGGGCACTGAAGCTTTCTTT.

The chain combines TRBV11-2 with TRBJ1-2; TRBD1 aligns across 8 bases. CDR3 size: 16 residues. From germline, CDR1 is SGHAT and CDR2 FQNNGV. V was clipped by 3 bases and J by 8 bases; unmatched bases: 14. The CDR3 region is CASSFRRTGHPGGYTF. As DNA, the CDR3 is TGTGCCAGCAGCTTTAGACGGACAGGGCACCCCGGGGGCTACACCTTC.

V and J are TRBV6-6 and TRBJ2-3; 11 nucleotides line up with TRBD2. V shed 2 bases, J shed 6 bases, and the junction held 4 bases outside the gene matches. CDR1 MNHNY and CDR2 SVGAGI come from the germline V gene (reference sequence). The CDR3 is 15 amino acids. CDR3 sequence: CASSYTSGRSDTQYF. CDR3 nucleotides: TGTGCCAGCAGTTACACTAGCGGGAGATCGGATACGCAGTATTTT.

The chain combines TRBV27 with TRBJ1-3; D gene uncertain. V lost 4 bases, J lost 0 bases, and 7 bases lay in between. CDR1 is MNHEY, CDR2 SMNVEV, per germline (reference sequence). The CDR3 consists of 14 residues. The CDR3 loop reads CASSSLASGNTIYF. DNA of the CDR3: TGTGCCAGCAGTTCGCTGGCCTCTGGAAACACCATATATTTT.

The chain carries TRBV5-1 and TRBJ2-7, with D possibly TRBD1 on 5 matching bases. V was clipped by 4 bases and J by 5 bases, with 13 bases between them. Germline CDR1 and CDR2: SGHRS and YFSETQ. CDR3 length: 13 residues. As DNA, the CDR3 is TGCGCCAGCAGCCCTGGCGGCAGGGACGAGCAGTACTTC. Its translation is CASSPGGRDEQYF.

The V gene is TRBV2, the J gene TRBJ1-1; D is unclear. CDR1 and CDR2 from the germline V gene are SNHLY and FYNNEI. V lost 1 base, J lost 0 bases, and 3 bases lay in between. CDR3 length: 13 residues. The CDR3 DNA sequence: TGTGCCAGCAGTGAAGTCGTGAACACTGAAGCTTTCTTT. This codes for CASSEVVNTEAFF.

The rearrangement uses TRBV27 and TRBJ2-3; the D gene is possibly TRBD2 (6 bases). Trimming removed 8 bases from V and 13 bases from J, with 25 bases in between. Per the germline V gene, CDR1 is MNHEY and CDR2 is SMNVEV (reference sequence). CDR3 length: 14 amino acids. CDR3 region: CASRIFRGGPSEYF. The CDR3, as DNA: TGTGCCAGCCGTATATTTAGGGGAGGACCATCTGAGTATTTT.

The V call is TRBV6-5, the J call TRBJ2-7, with D possibly matching TRBD1 (5 bases). In germline, CDR1 is MNHEY, CDR2 SVGAGI. The length of the CDR3 is 12 residues. V was pared by 7 bases and J by 5 bases, with 12 bases between. The CDR3 DNA reads as TGTGCCAGCAAAAGGGGTGGGAACGAGCAGTACTTC. It specifies CASKRGGNEQYF.

V is TRBV5-1 and J is TRBJ2-7; the D is unclear. The germline V gene encodes CDR1 SGHRS and CDR2 YFSETQ. The CDR3 is 12 amino acids. V was pared by 0 bases and J by 6 bases, with 7 bases between. CDR3 in amino acids: CASSLAWGEQYF. The CDR3 region has the DNA TGCGCCAGCAGCTTGGCCTGGGGCGAGCAGTACTTC. Full variable domain (rest looked up from reference TRBV5-1 and TRBJ2-7): KAGVTQTPRYLIKTRGQQVTLSCSPISGHRSVSWYQQTPGQGLQFLFEYFSETQRNKGNFPGRFSGRQFSNSRSEMNVSTLELGDSALYLCASSLAWGEQYFGPGTRLTVT.